This T cell receptor beta chain emerged from a study of cytomegalovirus exposure and HLA in healthy donors. Trimming took 2 bases from V and 2 from J, leaving 11 bases between them. This CDR3 contains 15 residues. CDR1 is SGDLS and CDR2 is YYNGEE in the germline V gene. The PCR made use of 60 Vbeta and 13 Jbeta primers. Sequencing was performed with immunoSEQ multiplex PCR; in TCRdb, only in-frame clones are kept and a portion is missing. The sample consists of 170,000 or so clones, roughly 86% of them appearing once. Sample: PBMCs. The clonotype comes from a girl aged 10 to 17 in good health and CMV-seropositive. This chain joins TRBV9 and TRBJ2-1; a weak D match, TRBD2 (5 bases). This CDR3 reads CASSVRGEPYNEQFF. The CDR3 coding sequence is TGTGCCAGCAGCGTCCGGGGTGAGCCCTACAATGAGCAGTTCTTC.